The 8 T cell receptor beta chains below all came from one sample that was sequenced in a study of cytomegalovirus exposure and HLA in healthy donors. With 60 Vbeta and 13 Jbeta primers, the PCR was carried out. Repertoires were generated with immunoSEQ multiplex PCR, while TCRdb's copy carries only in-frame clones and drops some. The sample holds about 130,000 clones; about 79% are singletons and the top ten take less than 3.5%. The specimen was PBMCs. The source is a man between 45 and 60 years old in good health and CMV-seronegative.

CDR3 nucleotide sequence: TGTGCCAGCAGCGGAAACATAGGGGATGAGCAGTTCTTC. As protein: CASSGNIGDEQFF. This sequence joins TRBV9 and TRBJ2-1; the D gene is possibly TRBD1 (5 bases). The CDR3 is 13 amino acids. V gave up 3 bases and J gave up 8 bases, with 12 bases separating them. Germline V lookup: CDR1 SGDLS, CDR2 YYNGEE. Variable domain in full (rest from reference TRBV9 and TRBJ2-1): DSGVTQTPKHLITATGQRVTLRCSPRSGDLSVYWYQQSLDQGLQFLIQYYNGEERAKGNILERFSAQQFPDLHSELNLSSLELGDSALYFCASSGNIGDEQFFGPGTRLTVL.

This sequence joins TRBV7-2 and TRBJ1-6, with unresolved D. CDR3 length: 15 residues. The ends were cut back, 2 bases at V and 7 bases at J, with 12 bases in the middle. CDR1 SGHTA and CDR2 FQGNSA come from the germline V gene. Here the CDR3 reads CASSLQAAENSPLHF. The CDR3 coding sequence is TGTGCCAGCAGCTTACAGGCAGCCGAAAATTCACCCCTCCACTTT.

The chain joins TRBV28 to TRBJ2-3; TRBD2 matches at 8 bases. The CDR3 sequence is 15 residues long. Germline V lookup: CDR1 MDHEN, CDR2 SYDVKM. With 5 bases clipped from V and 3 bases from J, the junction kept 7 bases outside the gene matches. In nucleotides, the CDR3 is TGTGCCAGCAGTACGGGGGGGCTGCGGACAGATACGCAGTATTTT. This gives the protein CASSTGGLRTDTQYF.

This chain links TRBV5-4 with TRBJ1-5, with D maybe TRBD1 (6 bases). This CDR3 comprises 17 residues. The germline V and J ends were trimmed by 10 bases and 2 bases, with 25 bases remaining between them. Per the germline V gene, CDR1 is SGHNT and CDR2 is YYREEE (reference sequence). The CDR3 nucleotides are TGTGCCGCCGCCCGGGGGGTTGGGGGGCCTGGCAATCAGCCCCAGCATTTT. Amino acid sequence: CAAARGVGGPGNQPQHF.

In DNA form, the CDR3 reads TGTGCCAGCAGCTTAGCATCAGGATCAACGGCTTTCTTT. Translated, it gives CASSLASGSTAFF. This sequence joins TRBV7-9 and TRBJ1-1; no clear D gene. The V and J ends lost 0 bases and 11 bases respectively, with 13 bases between them. This CDR3 comprises 13 residues. Germline-derived CDR1 and CDR2 are SEHNR and FQNEAQ (reference sequence).

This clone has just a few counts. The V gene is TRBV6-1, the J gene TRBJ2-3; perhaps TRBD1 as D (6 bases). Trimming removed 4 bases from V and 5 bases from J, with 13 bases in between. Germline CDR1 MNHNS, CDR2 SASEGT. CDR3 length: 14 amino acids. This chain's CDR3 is CASSAPGHQDTQYF. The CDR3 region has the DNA TGTGCCAGCAGTGCTCCGGGACACCAAGATACGCAGTATTTT.

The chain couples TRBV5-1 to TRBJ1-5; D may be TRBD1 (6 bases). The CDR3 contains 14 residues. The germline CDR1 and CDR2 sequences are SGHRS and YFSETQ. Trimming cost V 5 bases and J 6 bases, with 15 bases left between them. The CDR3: CASRQGPAGQPQHF. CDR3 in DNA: TGCGCCAGCAGACAGGGACCAGCAGGTCAGCCCCAGCATTTT.

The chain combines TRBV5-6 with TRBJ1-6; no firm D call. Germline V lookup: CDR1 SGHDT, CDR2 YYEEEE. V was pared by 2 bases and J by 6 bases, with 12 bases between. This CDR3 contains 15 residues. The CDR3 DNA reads TGTGCCAGCAGCTTTTTCCGAGGGATTAATTCACCCCTCCACTTT. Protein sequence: CASSFFRGINSPLHF.